These 3 T cell receptor beta chains were sequenced from one sample in a study of blood T cell repertoires in COVID-19. The data were produced by immunoSEQ multiplex PCR, yet TCRdb's version contains in-frame clones alone and is incomplete. The data show about 71,000 clones, 82% seen once. Sequencing input: peripheral blood. Source of these receptors: a woman of 80 years or more with acute or convalescent COVID-19.

The rearrangement links TRBV5-4 to TRBJ2-2; 9 nucleotides match TRBD2. V shed 4 bases and J 1 base; nucleotides not matched to a gene: 5. Germline CDR1 is SGHNT and CDR2 is YYREEE (reference sequence). The CDR3 runs to 16 residues. The DNA for the CDR3 is TGTGCCAGCAGCGGGCTAGCGGGGATGAACACCGGGGAGCTGTTTTTT. Translated, it gives CASSGLAGMNTGELFF.

In the case of this clone: Different DNA sequences within this sample yield the same CDR3. The rearrangement joins TRBV15 to TRBJ1-5, with 7 nucleotides matching TRBD1. Losses at the gene ends were 6 bases for V and 6 bases for J; bases not matched to a gene: 8. CDR1 is LNHNV, CDR2 YYDKDF, per germline (reference sequence). This CDR3 region has 14 residues. The CDR3 sequence: CATRIRQGGQPQHF. Written as DNA, the CDR3 is TGTGCCACCAGGATCAGACAGGGAGGTCAGCCCCAGCATTTT.

This chain links TRBV28 with TRBJ1-2; a weak D match, TRBD1 (5 bases). Germline CDR1 is MDHEN and CDR2 is SYDVKM. With 4 bases removed from V and 5 bases from J, the gap between germline ends came to 17 bases. This CDR3 has 15 amino acids. CDR3 region: CASSSETAFFYGYTF. CDR3 sequence (DNA): TGTGCCAGCAGTTCAGAGACAGCCTTTTTTTATGGCTACACCTTC.